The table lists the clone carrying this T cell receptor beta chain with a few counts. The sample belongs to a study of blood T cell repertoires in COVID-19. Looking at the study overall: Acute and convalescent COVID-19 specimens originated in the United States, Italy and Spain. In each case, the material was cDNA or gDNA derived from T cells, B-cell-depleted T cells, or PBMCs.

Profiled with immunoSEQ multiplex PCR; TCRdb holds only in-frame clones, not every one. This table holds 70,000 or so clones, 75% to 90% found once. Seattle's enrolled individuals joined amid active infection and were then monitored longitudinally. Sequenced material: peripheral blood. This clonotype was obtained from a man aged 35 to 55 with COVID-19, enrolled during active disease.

The CDR3 is CASSVGRDSSYEQYF. CDR3 DNA sequence: TGTGCCAGCAGCGTAGGTCGGGACAGCTCCTACGAGCAGTACTTC. The V call is TRBV9, the J call TRBJ2-7; the match to TRBD1 covers 7 bases. Trimming cost V 0 bases and J 0 bases; bases outside gene matches: 3. This CDR3 region has 15 residues. Germline V CDR1 and CDR2: SGDLS, YYNGEE.